These 21 T cell receptor beta chains came from one sample sequenced in a study of tumor-infiltrating lymphocytes in primary liver carcinoma. RNA isolated from unsorted whole blood supplied the blood RNA, with germline DNA also extracted. With 500 ng total RNA as template and a constant-region primer, TCR beta cDNA was made. Library construction for TCR beta comprised three nested multiplex PCR rounds performed with slightly modified ARM-PCR. Amplification in the first two PCR rounds was performed using TRBV1-TRBV30 forward primers and a C-beta reverse primer for around 11 cycles each. TCRdb re-called the multiplex PCR reads through MiXCR, storing one row per CDR3 protein. The sample lists almost 200,000 distinct CDR3 sequences; around 60% were seen once. The sample comprised peripheral blood. Receptors were obtained from a woman aged 55-70 years with primary liver carcinoma and hepatitis B virus infection.

With regard to this clonotype: Likely a read error: the CDR3 ends without its conserved phenylalanine or tryptophan. The chain links TRBV11-2 to TRBJ1-5; TRBD1 agrees at 8 bases. Germline lookup yields CDR1 SGHAT and CDR2 FQNNGV. CDR3 length equals 14 residues. V trimming: 5 bases; J trimming: 6 bases; junction bases outside the gene matches: 6. CDR3 protein: CASSASQGGQPQHI. CDR3 nucleotide sequence: TGTGCCAGCAGCGCTTCACAGGGGGGTCAGCCCCAGCATATT.

Turning to this clonotype: An end of the junction differs from the germline gene, which may be a read error. V is TRBV11-2 and J is TRBJ2-3; TRBD2 is a possible D gene (6 bases). CDR1 and CDR2 (germline): SGHAT, FQNNGV. CDR3 length: 14 residues. The CDR3, as DNA: TGTGCCAGCAGCCCCGGACTACTCACAGATACGCACTATTTT. Protein: CASSPGLLTDTHYF.

This clonotype was detected only a few times. J is TRBJ2-1 and V is TRBV11-2; possibly TRBD2 for D (6 bases). V was cut by 4 bases and J by 8 bases, with 18 bases left in between. The CDR3 has 15 amino acids. The germline CDR1 and CDR2 sequences are SGHAT and FQNNGV. CDR3 sequence (DNA): TGTGCCAGCAGCTCAGTACGGGGGAAAATGCATGAGCAGTTCTTC. Translated, it gives CASSSVRGKMHEQFF.

The chain links TRBV28 to TRBJ1-1, with D unresolved. V gave up 1 base and J gave up 1 base, with 10 bases separating them. Germline CDR1 is MDHEN and CDR2 is SYDVKM. The CDR3 runs 15 residues. CDR3 nucleotides: TGTGCCAGCAGTTTATCAGTGGGCTGGAACACTGAAGCTTTCTTT. Residues: CASSLSVGWNTEAFF. The full variable domain, in which reference TRBV28 and TRBJ1-1 provide the parts outside the CDR3, is DVKVTQSSRYLVKRTGEKVFLECVQDMDHENMFWYRQDPGLGLRLIYFSYDVKMKEKGDIPEGYSVSREKKERFSLILESASTNQTSMYLCASSLSVGWNTEAFFGQGTRLTVV.

Worth noting for this clonotype: The conserved final phenylalanine or tryptophan is absent from the CDR3, which likely points to a read error. J is TRBJ2-1 and V is TRBV11-2, with D perhaps matching TRBD1 (6 bases). Germline CDR1 reads SGHAT; CDR2 reads FQNNGV. The CDR3 has 16 residues. CDR3 DNA sequence: TGTACCAGCAGCTTAGATCTGACGGGTGGGGGCGATGGGCAGTTCCTC. This gives the protein CTSSLDLTGGGDGQFL.

Details on this clonotype: At one end the junction does not follow the germline gene, possibly because of a read error. The chain employs TRBV6-6 and TRBJ2-7; 8 bases match TRBD1. This CDR3 comprises 14 residues. Germline V gene sequence: CDR1 MNHNY, CDR2 SVGAGI (reference sequence). CDR3 protein: CASNPGQGSDDQYF. CDR3 bases: TGTGCCAGCAACCCCGGACAGGGATCGGACGATCAGTACTTC.

This clonotype was detected once. The CDR3 region is CASSQTIGGRAEAFF. CDR3 DNA sequence: TGTGCCAGCAGCCAAACTATAGGGGGCCGGGCTGAAGCTTTCTTT. The chain couples TRBV4-2 to TRBJ1-1; TRBD1 agrees at 7 bases. Germline values: CDR1 LGHNA, CDR2 YNFKEQ. V lost 2 bases and J lost 6; bases outside the gene matches: 9. This CDR3 contains 15 residues.

A word on this clonotype: The germline gene is not matched at one end of the junction; a read error may be the cause. The J gene is TRBJ2-1, the V gene TRBV29-1; TRBD2 might be the D (5 bases). Germline V gene lookup returns CDR1 SQVTM and CDR2 ANQGSEA. CDR3 length equals 16 residues. The CDR3 reads CSVEDQEAASYNEKLF. The DNA for the CDR3 is TGCAGCGTTGAAGATCAGGAGGCAGCCTCCTACAATGAGAAGCTCTTC.

Only a few counts were recorded for this clonotype. V and J are TRBV5-6 and TRBJ2-1; TRBD2 agrees at 11 bases. This CDR3 comprises 14 residues. Germline CDR1 and CDR2: SGHDT and YYEEEE. V gave up 4 bases and J gave up 9 bases; unmatched junction bases: 6. The DNA of the CDR3 is TGTGCCAGCAGCACCGGGACTAGCGGAGGTGAGCAGTTCTTC. The encoded protein is CASSTGTSGGEQFF. The full variable domain, its missing parts supplied by reference TRBV5-6 and TRBJ2-1, is DAGVTQSPTHLIKTRGQQVTLRCSPKSGHDTVSWYQQALGQGPQFIFQYYEEEERQRGNFPDRFSGHQFPNYSSELNVNALLLGDSALYLCASSTGTSGGEQFFGPGTRLTVL.

V is TRBV19 and J is TRBJ1-1; D is undetermined. This CDR3 region has 14 residues. V lost 3 bases, J lost 3 bases, and 11 bases lay in between. Germline lookup yields CDR1 LNHDA and CDR2 SQIVND (reference sequence). The CDR3 spells CASSILDGYTEAFF. CDR3 coding DNA: TGTGCCAGTAGTATCCTGGACGGGTACACTGAAGCTTTCTTT.

A word on this clonotype: An end of the junction differs from the germline gene, which may be a read error. The chain recombines TRBV6-5 with TRBJ2-3, with 14 bases lining up with TRBD2. Germline CDR1 MNHEY, CDR2 SVGAGI. The CDR3 is 16 residues long. Written as DNA, the CDR3 is TGTGCCGGCAGTACTCGACTAGCGGGAGGGCGGAATACGCAGTATTTT. Its protein product is CAGSTRLAGGRNTQYF.

Note on this clonotype: At one end the junction does not follow the germline gene, possibly because of a read error. The gene calls are TRBV5-1 and TRBJ2-5, with D possibly being TRBD1 (7 bases). Germline V lookup: CDR1 SGHRS, CDR2 YFSETQ. This CDR3 region has 15 residues. The CDR3, as DNA: TGCACCAGCAGCGAGATGCTACAGGGGAGGCAGACCCAGTACTTC. Translated: CTSSEMLQGRQTQYF.

Worth noting for this clonotype: The junction departs from the called germline gene at one end, perhaps through a read error. The CDR3, as DNA: TGTGCAAGCAGCTCCGACAGGGCGGGAGGCTACACCTTC. Its translation is CASSSDRAGGYTF. The V gene is TRBV11-3, the J gene TRBJ1-2; TRBD1 matches 7 bases. This CDR3 spans 13 amino acids. CDR1 SGHNT and CDR2 YENEEA come from the germline V gene. Supplemented by reference TRBV11-3 and TRBJ1-2, the full variable domain reads EAGVVQSPRYKIIEKKQPVAFWCNPISGHNTLYWYLQNLGQGPELLIRYENEEAVDDSQLPKDRFSAERLKGVDSTLKIQPAELGDSAVYLCASSSDRAGGYTFGSGTRLTVV.

Concerning this clonotype: A much larger clone differs from this one at a single base, so this may be a read error. This rearrangement joins TRBV11-2 to TRBJ1-2; D ambiguous. The germline V and J ends were trimmed by 1 base and 6 bases, with 12 bases remaining between them. Germline V gene sequence: CDR1 SGHAT, CDR2 FQNNGV. The CDR3 runs 14 residues. Here the CDR3 reads CASSLGEGGHGYTF. The CDR3 DNA is TGTGCCAGCAGCTTAGGAGAGGGAGGCCATGGCTACACCTTC.

The rearrangement joins TRBV6-6 to TRBJ2-1, with D perhaps assigned TRBD1 or TRBD2 (5 bases each). V was pared by 7 bases and J by 13 bases, with 23 bases between. The germline gives CDR1 MNHNY, CDR2 SVGAGI (reference sequence). This CDR3 spans 14 amino acids. CDR3 loop: CASNPSGGDVDQFF. DNA for the CDR3: TGTGCCAGCAACCCTAGTGGGGGAGATGTTGATCAGTTCTTC.

This clonotype appeared many times. V usage is TRBV29-1 and J usage is TRBJ2-2; 8 nucleotides match TRBD2. Germline loops: CDR1 SQVTM, CDR2 ANQGSEA. The CDR3 length is 14 residues. V lost 6 bases, J lost 0 bases, and 3 bases stayed unmatched. The CDR3 here is CSVGGDTNTGELFF. In nucleotides, the CDR3 is TGCAGCGTCGGGGGGGATACGAACACCGGGGAGCTGTTTTTT.

This clonotype occurred many times. The chain links TRBV6-1 to TRBJ2-3; 10 bases are a match to TRBD2. The J segment lost 5 bases and the V segment lost 4 bases, leaving 9 bases of the junction unmatched. The V gene's germline CDR1 is MNHNS and CDR2 SASEGT. The CDR3 is 16 amino acids. Written as DNA, the CDR3 is TGTGCCAGCAGTGCCCAGCCAGCGGGAGGGCAAGATACGCAGTATTTT. Its translation: CASSAQPAGGQDTQYF.

On this clonotype itself: The junction departs from the called germline gene at one end, perhaps through a read error. The rearrangement uses TRBV11-3 and TRBJ2-5; D is undetermined. The CDR3 spans 12 residues. CDR1 is SGHNT and CDR2 is YENEEA in the germline V gene. CDR3 nucleotides: TGTGCCAACAGCCCCCTGATGGGGACCCAGTACTTC. Its translation: CANSPLMGTQYF.

Worth noting for this clonotype: Mismatch with germline at one junction end may stem from a read error. V usage is TRBV10-2 and J usage is TRBJ1-1, with TRBD1 as a possible D gene (5 bases). Germline V gene lookup returns CDR1 WSHSY and CDR2 SAAADI. The CDR3 covers 13 residues. CDR3 residues: CASSGGRLIEAFF. The CDR3 DNA reads TGCGCCAGTAGTGGGGGACGGCTTATTGAAGCTTTCTTT.

This chain connects TRBV28 to TRBJ2-3, with D possibly matching TRBD2 (5 bases). Trimming cost V 5 bases and J 7 bases, with 22 bases left between them. The CDR3 contains 16 residues. Germline V CDR1 and CDR2: MDHEN, SYDVKM. DNA for the CDR3: TGTGCCAGCAGTCCCAGAGGAGTGGGAGACCCGTATACGCAGTATTTT. This encodes CASSPRGVGDPYTQYF.

Details on this clonotype: A single base separates this from a much larger clone, so it may be a read error. The genes are TRBV5-6 and TRBJ2-3; D is possibly TRBD2 (6 bases). Germline V CDR1 and CDR2: SGHDT, YYEEEE. The V gene lost 0 bases and the J gene lost 2 bases, with 10 bases spanning the gap. The CDR3 length is 15 residues. The CDR3 is CASSLEGGVTDTQYF. In DNA form, the CDR3 reads TGTGCCAGCAGCTTGGAGGGAGGTGTCACAGATACGCAGTATTTT.